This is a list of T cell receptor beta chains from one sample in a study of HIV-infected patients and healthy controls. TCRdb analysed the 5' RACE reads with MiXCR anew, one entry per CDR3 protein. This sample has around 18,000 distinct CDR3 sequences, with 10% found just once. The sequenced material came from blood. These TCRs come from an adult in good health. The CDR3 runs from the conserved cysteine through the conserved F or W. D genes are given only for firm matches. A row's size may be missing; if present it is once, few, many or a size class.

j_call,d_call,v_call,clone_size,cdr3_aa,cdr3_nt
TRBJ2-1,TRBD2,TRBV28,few,CASGKLAGIYEQFF,TGTGCCAGCGGAAAACTAGCGGGTATTTATGAGCAGTTCTTC
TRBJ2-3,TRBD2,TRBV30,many,CAWSGLAGRGTQYF,TGTGCCTGGAGTGGACTAGCGGGAAGAGGTACGCAGTATTTT
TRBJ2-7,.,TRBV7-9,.,CASSLAAASSDEQYF,TGTGCCAGCAGCTTAGCAGCGGCCTCGAGTGACGAGCAGTACTTC
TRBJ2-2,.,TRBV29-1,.,CSAGESNTGELFF,TGCAGCGCCGGGGAGTCCAACACCGGGGAGCTGTTTTTT
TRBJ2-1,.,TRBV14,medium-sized,CASSQEPVNEQFF,TGTGCCAGCAGCCAAGAACCCGTAAATGAGCAGTTCTTC
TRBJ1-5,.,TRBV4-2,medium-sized,CASSQGEHRDGQPQHF,TGTGCCAGCAGCCAAGGCGAGCACAGGGATGGACAGCCCCAGCATTTT
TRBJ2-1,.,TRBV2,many,CASSDSNSYNEQFF,TGTGCCAGCAGTGACAGTAACTCCTACAATGAGCAGTTCTTC
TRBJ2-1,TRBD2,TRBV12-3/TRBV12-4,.,CASSLPSGYSYNEQFF,TGTGCCAGCAGTCTCCCTAGCGGTTACTCCTACAATGAGCAGTTCTTC
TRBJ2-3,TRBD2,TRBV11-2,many,CASSPGPAGGTDTQYF,TGTGCCAGCAGCCCGGGGCCTGCGGGAGGCACAGATACGCAGTATTTT
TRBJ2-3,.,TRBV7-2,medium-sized,CASSFEALRGADTQYF,TGTGCCAGCAGCTTTGAAGCCCTCAGAGGGGCAGATACGCAGTATTTT
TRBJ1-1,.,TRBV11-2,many,CASSLVGTQLNTEAFF,TGTGCCAGCAGCTTAGTAGGGACACAATTGAACACTGAAGCTTTCTTT
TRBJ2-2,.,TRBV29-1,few,CSVDKGGNTGELFF,TGCAGCGTTGACAAAGGGGGAAACACCGGGGAGCTGTTTTTT
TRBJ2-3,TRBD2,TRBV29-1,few,CSVGTSGTDTQYF,TGCAGCGTTGGGACTAGCGGCACAGATACGCAGTATTTT
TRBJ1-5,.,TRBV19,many,CASRYPGDQPQHF,TGTGCCAGTAGGTACCCAGGGGACCAGCCCCAGCATTTT
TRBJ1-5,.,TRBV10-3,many,CATTGDSRNQPQHF,TGTGCCACAACCGGGGATAGTAGGAATCAGCCCCAGCATTTT
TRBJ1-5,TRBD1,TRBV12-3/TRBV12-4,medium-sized,CASSGTGANQPQHF,TGTGCCAGCAGTGGGACAGGAGCCAATCAGCCCCAGCATTTT
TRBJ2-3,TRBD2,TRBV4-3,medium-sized,CASSPHAGAISTQYF,TGCGCCAGCAGCCCCCACGCGGGAGCTATCTCGACGCAGTATTTT
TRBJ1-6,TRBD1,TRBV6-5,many,CASSDRGNSPLHF,TGTGCCAGCTCCGACAGGGGAAATTCACCCCTCCACTTT
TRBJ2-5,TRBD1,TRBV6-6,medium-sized,CASSSTGEGRETQYF,TGTGCCAGCAGCAGCACAGGGGAAGGGAGAGAGACCCAGTACTTC